The sequence of this T cell receptor (beta chain) was determined in a study of brain T cells in children with intractable seizures (dated by TCRdb to the early 2020s). In the study overall: Resected brain tissue from fewer than 60 pediatric epilepsy surgery cases was initially screened for immune gene transcripts with a NanoString immunology panel. Of the roughly 12 selected surgery cases, pre-surgery blood was also sequenced for eight, so four had brain tissue only. The full study reports these points: Because sequencing depth was different between pre-surgery and post-surgery blood, clones absent from the pre-surgery sample may reflect undersampling. Viral specificity was inferred only from CDR3 sequence similarity, and patients' HCMV serostatus was unknown.

The meaning of the sample's time point label: resected brain tissue, or blood drawn just prior to surgery. The surgery cases showing the highest brain T cell transcript signatures were chosen for TCR beta chain sequencing of brain tissue and, when available, of blood. Patients had been treated with at least one anti-epileptic drug before surgery. TCR-sequenced patients were children with drug-resistant epilepsy due to tuberous sclerosis complex, focal cortical dysplasia, Rasmussen encephalitis or hemimegalencephaly. The blood samples were collected right before the epilepsy surgery. The Monarch genomic DNA purification kit was used to extract bulk genomic DNA from unsorted brain tissue and from whole blood. With regard to this clone: No cognate antigen has been identified for it. No clone much larger than this one lies a single base away; base qualities are absent.

The immunoSEQ assay was used to generate TCR beta chain sequences from genomic DNA. Under the source paper's analysis protocol: CDR3 sequences not starting with the conserved framework cysteine at position 104 were manually removed. To get clonality, the normalized Shannon's Diversity Index was subtracted from one, giving values from 0 (maximal diversity) to 1 (oligoclonal). Chi-squared comparison-of-proportions tests were used to check whether the frequency of the same CDR3 differed between samples, for example brain versus blood. Public clonotypes were identified through searches of immuneACCESS, and similarity to known antiviral clonotypes was evaluated with the VDJdb browser. Not all clones reach the TCRdb copy of this immuneACCESS table, which keeps in-frame sequences only. Checked studies attribute under half of the gap to unresolved V genes and leave the rest unexplained. Clonal size and the V and J genes are those of that table, whereas D and trimming came from the DNA. This sample is represented by 110,000 or so clones; 94% of them were singletons. Together, the top ten hold 3.8% of the sample.

Reading the germline V gene (reference sequence) gives CDR1 LNHDA and CDR2 SQIVND. After removal of 4 bases from V and 1 base from J, the junction retains 4 bases not matched to a gene. Measured from the cysteine to the phenylalanine, the CDR3 is 15 residues long. The CDR3 DNA has 45 bases and is translated from base 1. This chain is built from TRBV19 and TRBJ1-1; 9 bases in the middle match TRBD1. The starting material was peripheral blood, obtained at surgery. The sequence was obtained from a boy in the first two years of life with hemimegalencephaly and intractable seizures. Here the CDR3 is given as CASSTTGGPNTEAFF. Here is the DNA: TGTGCCAGTAGTACTACAGGGGGCCCGAACACTGAAGCTTTCTTT. Joined to the reference TRBV19 and TRBJ1-1 proteins, this CDR3 gives the full variable domain: DGGITQSPKYLFRKEGQNVTLSCEQNLNHDAMYWYRQDPGQGLRLIYYSQIVNDFQKGDIAEGYSVSREKKESFPLTVTSAQKNPTAFYLCASSTTGGPNTEAFFGQGTRLTVV.